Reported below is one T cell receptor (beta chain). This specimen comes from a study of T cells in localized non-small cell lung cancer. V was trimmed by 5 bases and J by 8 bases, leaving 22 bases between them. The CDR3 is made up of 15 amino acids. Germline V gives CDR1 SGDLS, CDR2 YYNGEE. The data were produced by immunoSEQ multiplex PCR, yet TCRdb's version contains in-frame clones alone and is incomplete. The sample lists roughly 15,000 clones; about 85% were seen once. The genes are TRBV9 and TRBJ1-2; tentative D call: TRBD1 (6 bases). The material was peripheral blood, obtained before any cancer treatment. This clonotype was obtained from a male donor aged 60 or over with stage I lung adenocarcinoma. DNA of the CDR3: TGTGCCAGCAGTTCTGGAACTCTGGGGGCTGGAGGCTACACCTTC. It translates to CASSSGTLGAGGYTF. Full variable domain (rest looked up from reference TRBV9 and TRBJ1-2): DSGVTQTPKHLITATGQRVTLRCSPRSGDLSVYWYQQSLDQGLQFLIQYYNGEERAKGNILERFSAQQFPDLHSELNLSSLELGDSALYFCASSSGTLGAGGYTFGSGTRLTVV.